A selection of T cell receptor beta chains follows, all from one sample in a study of T cell changes during pregnancy in multiple sclerosis. Profiling relied on immunoSEQ multiplex PCR, and the TCRdb table lists in-frame clones only, not all of them. The sample lists about 110,000 clones; about 90% were seen once. The sequenced sample was peripheral blood, obtained before pregnancy. The source of these receptors is a female donor with multiple sclerosis, enrolled in a pregnancy study. CDR3s include the opening cysteine and the closing phenylalanine or tryptophan. Each record gives: CDR3 DNA, CDR3 protein, V gene, D gene, J gene, clone size. D genes are given only for firm matches. Part of the rows lack a size; the others show once, few, many or a class for expanded clones.

CDR3 DNA: TGTGCCAGTACTCCGGGTTCGAACACCGGGGAGCTGTTTTTT
CDR3 protein: CASTPGSNTGELFF
V gene: TRBV19
D gene: -
J gene: TRBJ2-2
clone size: -

CDR3 DNA: TGTGCCAGCACTCGGAACGGACAGGGTGCTCAGCCCCAGCATTTT
CDR3 protein: CASTRNGQGAQPQHF
V gene: TRBV6-1
D gene: TRBD1
J gene: TRBJ1-5
clone size: -

CDR3 DNA: TGTGCCAGCAGCAAGGCGACGGGGTTTGACGCTTTCTTT
CDR3 protein: CASSKATGFDAFF
V gene: TRBV13
D gene: -
J gene: TRBJ1-1
clone size: -

CDR3 DNA: TGTGCCGGCGGGACTAGCGGGCACTACGAGCAGTACTTC
CDR3 protein: CAGGTSGHYEQYF
V gene: TRBV2
D gene: TRBD2
J gene: TRBJ2-7
clone size: once

CDR3 DNA: TGTGCCAGCAAGGAGCTTAATGAAAAACTGTTTTTT
CDR3 protein: CASKELNEKLFF
V gene: TRBV28
D gene: -
J gene: TRBJ1-4
clone size: -

CDR3 DNA: TGTGCCAGCACGCCGACTAGCGCTTCGTACGAGCAGTACTTC
CDR3 protein: CASTPTSASYEQYF
V gene: TRBV7-9
D gene: TRBD2
J gene: TRBJ2-7
clone size: -

CDR3 DNA: TGTGCCAGCAGCCAAACAGCTAACTATGGCTACACCTTC
CDR3 protein: CASSQTANYGYTF
V gene: TRBV5-4
D gene: -
J gene: TRBJ1-2
clone size: -

CDR3 DNA: TGTGCCAGCGCATGGACTAGCGTTAATGAGCAGTTCTTC
CDR3 protein: CASAWTSVNEQFF
V gene: TRBV28
D gene: TRBD2
J gene: TRBJ2-1
clone size: -

CDR3 DNA: TGTGCCAGCAGCTCAACTTCAGGGTTGAAGTTCTTC
CDR3 protein: CASSSTSGLKFF
V gene: TRBV11-3
D gene: -
J gene: TRBJ2-1
clone size: -

CDR3 DNA: TGTGCCAGCAGCCCAGGATTGGGTCGAACTGGCACCGGGGAGCTGTTTTTT
CDR3 protein: CASSPGLGRTGTGELFF
V gene: TRBV14
D gene: -
J gene: TRBJ2-2
clone size: -

CDR3 DNA: TGTGCCAGCAGCCCCGGGACTAGCTCACTCCGCGAGCAGTACTTC
CDR3 protein: CASSPGTSSLREQYF
V gene: TRBV28
D gene: TRBD2
J gene: TRBJ2-7
clone size: -

CDR3 DNA: TGTGCCAGCAGTTTGGGCGGCAGGGGAAGAGGTGAAAAACTGTTTTTT
CDR3 protein: CASSLGGRGRGEKLFF
V gene: TRBV28
D gene: -
J gene: TRBJ1-4
clone size: -

CDR3 DNA: TGTGCCAGCAGTTTGGCCGGGACAGCGATTTACGAGCAGTACTTC
CDR3 protein: CASSLAGTAIYEQYF
V gene: TRBV27
D gene: TRBD1
J gene: TRBJ2-7
clone size: -

CDR3 DNA: TGTGCCTGGACCCCTCGACTAGCGGGAGGAGTAAACGAGCAGTACTTC
CDR3 protein: CAWTPRLAGGVNEQYF
V gene: TRBV30
D gene: TRBD2
J gene: TRBJ2-7
clone size: -

CDR3 DNA: TGTGCCAGCAGCCTCCGGCCCTCCCCTCCCGGTGGAGTCTTC
CDR3 protein: CASSLRPSPPGGVF
V gene: TRBV11-2
D gene: -
J gene: TRBJ2-1
clone size: -

CDR3 DNA: TGCGCCAGCAGCTTCGACAGGGGTGGGACTGAAGCTTTCTTT
CDR3 protein: CASSFDRGGTEAFF
V gene: TRBV5-1
D gene: TRBD1
J gene: TRBJ1-1
clone size: -

CDR3 DNA: TGTGCCAGCAGCTTAGAGCGGGATCACCAAGAGACCCAGTACTTC
CDR3 protein: CASSLERDHQETQYF
V gene: TRBV11-1
D gene: TRBD2
J gene: TRBJ2-5
clone size: -

CDR3 DNA: TGTGCCAGCAGTTTATCAGGCTCTGGGGCCAACGTCCTGACTTTC
CDR3 protein: CASSLSGSGANVLTF
V gene: TRBV6-6
D gene: -
J gene: TRBJ2-6
clone size: -

CDR3 DNA: TGTGCCAGCAGCTGGGACAGGGAGAACACTGAAGCTTTCTTT
CDR3 protein: CASSWDRENTEAFF
V gene: TRBV11-3
D gene: TRBD1
J gene: TRBJ1-1
clone size: once

CDR3 DNA: TGTGCCAGCAGAAAACAGGGGGCTGAGACCCAGTACTTC
CDR3 protein: CASRKQGAETQYF
V gene: TRBV6-5
D gene: TRBD1
J gene: TRBJ2-5
clone size: -

CDR3 DNA: TGTGCCAGCAGCTTGGGGACTATCACAGATACGCAGTATTTT
CDR3 protein: CASSLGTITDTQYF
V gene: TRBV7-9
D gene: TRBD2
J gene: TRBJ2-3
clone size: -

CDR3 DNA: TGTGCCAGCAGCGTATCCCAGAACACAGATACGCAGTATTTT
CDR3 protein: CASSVSQNTDTQYF
V gene: TRBV9
D gene: -
J gene: TRBJ2-3
clone size: -

CDR3 DNA: TGTGCCTGGAGTGTACGGAGAGCGAACACCGGGGAGCTGTTTTTT
CDR3 protein: CAWSVRRANTGELFF
V gene: TRBV30
D gene: -
J gene: TRBJ2-2
clone size: -

CDR3 DNA: TGTGCCAGCGGACAGGTCCGCTCTGGGGCCAACGTCCTGACTTTC
CDR3 protein: CASGQVRSGANVLTF
V gene: TRBV6-1
D gene: TRBD1
J gene: TRBJ2-6
clone size: medium-sized

CDR3 DNA: TGTGCCAGCAGCGCAATGGACAGGGGAGTTACGGGCTACACCTTC
CDR3 protein: CASSAMDRGVTGYTF
V gene: TRBV9
D gene: TRBD1
J gene: TRBJ1-2
clone size: once